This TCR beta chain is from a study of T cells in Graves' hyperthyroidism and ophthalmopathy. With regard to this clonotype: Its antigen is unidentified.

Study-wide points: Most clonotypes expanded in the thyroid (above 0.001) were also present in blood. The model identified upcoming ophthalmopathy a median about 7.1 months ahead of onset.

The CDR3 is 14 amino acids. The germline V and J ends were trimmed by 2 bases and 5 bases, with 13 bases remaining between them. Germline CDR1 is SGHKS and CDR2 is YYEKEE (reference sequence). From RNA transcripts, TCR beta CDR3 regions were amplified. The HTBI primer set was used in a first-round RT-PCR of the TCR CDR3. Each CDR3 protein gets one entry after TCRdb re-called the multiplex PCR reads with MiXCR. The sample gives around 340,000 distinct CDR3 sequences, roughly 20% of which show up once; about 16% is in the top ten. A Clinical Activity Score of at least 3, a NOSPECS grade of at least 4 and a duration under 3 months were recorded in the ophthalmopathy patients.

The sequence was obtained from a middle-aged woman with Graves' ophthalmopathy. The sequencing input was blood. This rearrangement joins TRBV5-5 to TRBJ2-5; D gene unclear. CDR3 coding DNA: TGTGCCAGCAGCTTCCCCGGCGATAAGGAGACCCAGTACTTC. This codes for CASSFPGDKETQYF. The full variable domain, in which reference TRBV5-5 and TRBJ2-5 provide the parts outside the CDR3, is DAGVTQSPTHLIKTRGQQVTLRCSPISGHKSVSWYQQVLGQGPQFIFQYYEKEERGRGNFPDRFSARQFPNYSSELNVNALLLGDSALYLCASSFPGDKETQYFGPGTRLLVL.